This entry concerns a single T cell receptor beta chain. Its matching antigen is unknown. CDR3 size: 15 residues. Germline V gives CDR1 SGHTA, CDR2 FQGNSA. Deletions cut 3 bases from V and 8 bases from J, with 17 bases between. These data come from a study of cytomegalovirus exposure and HLA in healthy donors. In the study overall: The 120 or so validation repertoires, a later analysis reported, used the same platform as the approximately 650 first-cohort repertoires. Findings and limits, study-wide: Researchers catalogued some 160 TCR beta chains as cytomegalovirus-associated. Per published reports, the classifier diagnosed cytomegalovirus status with high specificity and sensitivity. Rare sequences made up most TCRs, while some public TCRs were found in many donors.

Using immunoSEQ multiplex PCR, the repertoire was profiled, and TCRdb retains in-frame clones only, with some absent. This table holds 50,000 to 65,000 clones, 95% found once. The genes are TRBV7-2 and TRBJ2-1; D might be TRBD2 (7 bases). Sequences were obtained from PBMCs. This TCR came from a woman aged 18 to 35 in good health and CMV-seropositive. The CDR3: CASSFVVRGADEQFF. CDR3 coding DNA: TGTGCCAGCAGCTTCGTGGTCCGGGGGGCTGATGAGCAGTTCTTC.